The clone carrying this T cell receptor beta chain was picked up one time. The target antigen is unknown. The data derive from a study of T cell responses to AZD1222 COVID-19 vaccine. The V gene lost 3 bases and the J gene lost 8 bases, with 17 bases spanning the gap. The CDR3 has 16 residues. Looked up from germline, CDR1 is MDHEN and CDR2 is SYDVKM. Findings and caveats of the study: Donors were largely white British and mainly female; clonal diversity was possibly underestimated.

Repertoires were generated with immunoSEQ multiplex PCR, while TCRdb's copy carries only in-frame clones and drops some. The repertoire consists of more than 75,000 clones, with 90% to 95% occurring once and the leading ten covering 5% to 6.5%. This specimen consisted of peripheral blood, obtained on day 0 of AZD1222 vaccination. This TCR derives from an adult in good health. The chain is built from TRBV28 and TRBJ1-6, with unresolved D. In nucleotides, the CDR3 is TGTGCCAGCAGTTTGAGCGTGGGTTACGGCTATTCACCCCTCCACTTT. It translates to CASSLSVGYGYSPLHF.